This is a list of T cell receptor beta chains from one sample in a study of PD-1 blockade in classical Hodgkin lymphoma. Some clones are missing from TCRdb's copy, which holds only in-frame ones; the method was immunoSEQ multiplex PCR. Counted here are around 60,000 clones, roughly 91% occurring once; the ten biggest clones make up under 7%. The specimen comprised peripheral blood mononuclear cells (PBMCs), sampled before the second cycle of nivolumab. These receptors were taken from a human donor with classical Hodgkin lymphoma. Both conserved end residues are part of each CDR3. D genes are given only for firm matches. The size field is filled for only some rows; it gives once, few, many or a size class.

clone size	D gene	V gene	J gene	CDR3 protein	CDR3 DNA
.	TRBD1	TRBV7-8	TRBJ1-2	CASSWGTGFGYTF	TGTGCCAGCAGCTGGGGGACAGGGTTCGGCTACACCTTC
.	.	TRBV23-1	TRBJ1-2	CASSQSKWVDYGYTF	TGCGCCAGCAGTCAATCGAAGTGGGTCGACTATGGCTACACCTTC
.	TRBD1	TRBV19	TRBJ2-7	CASSRQGRYEQYF	TGTGCCAGTAGTAGACAGGGGCGGTACGAGCAGTACTTC
once	TRBD2	TRBV2	TRBJ2-1	CASGRLAGDNEQFF	TGTGCCAGCGGTCGACTAGCGGGGGACAATGAGCAGTTCTTC
.	TRBD2	TRBV5-4	TRBJ2-3	CASSRRTSGDTQYF	TGTGCCAGCAGCCGACGGACTAGCGGAGATACGCAGTATTTT
.	TRBD1	TRBV2	TRBJ2-2	CASSAYPTGTGGRDTGELFF	TGTGCCAGCAGCGCGTACCCCACCGGGACAGGGGGCAGGGACACCGGGGAGCTGTTTTTT
.	.	TRBV5-1	TRBJ2-3	CASSFGGPTDTQYF	TGCGCCAGCAGCTTCGGGGGACCCACAGATACGCAGTATTTT
few	TRBD1	TRBV7-8	TRBJ2-3	CASSLAGAWDRAQYF	TGTGCCAGCAGCTTAGCAGGGGCTTGGGACAGGGCGCAGTATTTT
.	.	TRBV28	TRBJ2-1	CASSLRPGGHEQFF	TGTGCCAGCAGTTTAAGGCCGGGGGGCCATGAGCAGTTCTTC
.	.	TRBV23-1	TRBJ2-3	CASSHKGRTDTQYF	TGCGCCAGCAGTCATAAGGGACGAACAGATACGCAGTATTTT
.	.	TRBV28	TRBJ2-7	CASSFPGYEQYF	TGTGCCAGCAGTTTTCCAGGGTACGAGCAGTACTTC
.	.	TRBV20-1	TRBJ2-7	CSATKVNEQYF	TGCAGTGCCACGAAAGTCAACGAGCAGTACTTC
.	.	TRBV28	TRBJ1-1	CASSPIPRITLEAFF	TGTGCCAGCAGCCCAATCCCCAGAATTACATTGGAAGCTTTCTTT
.	TRBD1	TRBV4-2	TRBJ2-7	CASSYRTGPYEQYF	TGTGCCAGCAGCTATCGGACAGGCCCCTACGAGCAGTACTTC
.	.	TRBV5-1	TRBJ1-4	CASSASGSNEKLFF	TGCGCCAGCAGCGCTTCAGGGTCCAATGAAAAACTGTTTTTT
.	.	TRBV30	TRBJ2-4	CAWSVLGGAAAKNIQYF	TGTGCCTGGAGTGTACTAGGGGGGGCGGCGGCCAAAAACATTCAGTACTTC
.	.	TRBV6-4	TRBJ1-6	CASSDSTDNSPLHF	TGTGCCAGCAGTGACTCGACAGATAATTCACCCCTCCACTTT
.	TRBD1	TRBV7-9	TRBJ1-2	CASRPPGQGWDYTF	TGTGCCAGCAGACCACCGGGACAGGGGTGGGACTACACCTTC
few	TRBD2	TRBV28	TRBJ2-5	CASRSTGTSEPQYF	TGTGCCAGCAGATCAACCGGGACTAGCGAGCCCCAGTACTTC
.	TRBD1	TRBV4-1	TRBJ1-6	CASSPLGQGKGPLHF	TGCGCCAGCAGCCCTTTAGGACAGGGTAAAGGACCCCTCCACTTT
few	.	TRBV9	TRBJ1-3	CASSPSPNTIYF	TGTGCCAGCAGCCCGTCGCCAAACACCATATATTTT
.	TRBD1	TRBV19	TRBJ1-2	CASSIDLWTGTFNYGYTF	TGTGCCAGTAGTATAGACCTTTGGACAGGGACCTTTAACTATGGCTACACCTTC
.	TRBD2	TRBV5-1	TRBJ2-3	CASNPLAGGTDTQYF	TGCGCCAGCAATCCCCTAGCGGGGGGAACAGATACGCAGTATTTT
.	.	TRBV5-1	TRBJ1-4	CASSFGGRGTNEKLFF	TGCGCCAGCAGCTTCGGAGGGCGTGGGACTAATGAAAAACTGTTTTTT
once	.	TRBV5-1	TRBJ2-5	CASSLGGAGGRETQYF	TGCGCCAGCAGCTTGGGAGGGGCAGGAGGCCGGGAGACCCAGTACTTC
.	TRBD1	TRBV6-5	TRBJ2-7	CASSFRGRGEQYF	TGTGCCAGCAGTTTCAGGGGGCGCGGCGAGCAGTACTTC
once	TRBD2	TRBV7-9	TRBJ2-1	CASSPERGVPYNEQFF	TGTGCCAGCAGCCCTGAGCGGGGGGTCCCCTACAATGAGCAGTTCTTC
once	.	TRBV30	TRBJ2-3	CAWSASQRGTQYF	TGTGCCTGGAGCGCCAGTCAAAGGGGTACGCAGTATTTT
.	TRBD1	TRBV6-6	TRBJ1-6	CASNPRTGSNSPLHF	TGTGCCAGCAACCCCCGGACAGGTTCTAATTCACCCCTCCACTTT
once	TRBD1	TRBV18	TRBJ2-2	CASSPLFGTGVFHGELFF	TGTGCCAGCTCACCACTTTTCGGGACAGGGGTTTTCCACGGGGAGCTGTTTTTT
.	.	TRBV6-5	TRBJ2-3	CASSYASTDTQYF	TGTGCCAGCAGTTACGCTAGCACAGATACGCAGTATTTT
.	TRBD2	TRBV14	TRBJ2-1	CASSPNPDSGGPLWEQFF	TGTGCCAGCAGCCCTAATCCTGATAGCGGGGGGCCCCTATGGGAGCAGTTCTTC
.	.	TRBV7-9	TRBJ2-2	CASSLMDKSTGELFF	TGTGCCAGCAGCTTAATGGACAAATCCACCGGGGAGCTGTTTTTT
.	.	TRBV28	TRBJ1-4	CASTYKGRTNEKLFF	TGTGCCAGCACCTATAAGGGACGGACTAATGAAAAACTGTTTTTT
.	TRBD2	TRBV5-4	TRBJ2-2	CALRKGLAGGEGPGELFF	TGTGCCCTCCGGAAGGGCCTGGCGGGGGGTGAGGGTCCCGGGGAGCTGTTTTTT
.	TRBD1	TRBV4-1	TRBJ2-7	CASSQGDSLYEQYF	TGCGCCAGCAGCCAAGGGGACAGTTTATACGAGCAGTACTTC
once	.	TRBV2	TRBJ1-5	CASSVRAGGNQPQHF	TGTGCCAGCAGTGTAAGGGCAGGTGGAAATCAGCCCCAGCATTTT
once	.	TRBV5-1	TRBJ2-2	CASSQQGSTGELFF	TGCGCCAGCAGCCAACAGGGAAGCACCGGGGAGCTGTTTTTT
.	.	TRBV6-5	TRBJ1-5	CASSPADGPQHF	TGTGCCAGCAGTCCAGCGGATGGGCCCCAGCATTTT
few	TRBD1	TRBV7-6	TRBJ2-5	CASSFPGQGSQETQYF	TGTGCCAGCAGCTTCCCCGGACAGGGGTCACAAGAGACCCAGTACTTC
once	.	TRBV5-1	TRBJ1-6	CASSLSQGNSPLHF	TGCGCCAGCAGCTTGTCCCAGGGCAATTCACCCCTCCACTTT
.	.	TRBV5-1	TRBJ2-1	CASSLQTAPRPSSYNEQFF	TGCGCCAGCAGCCTCCAGACAGCTCCTAGACCAAGCTCCTACAATGAGCAGTTCTTC
.	TRBD1	TRBV9	TRBJ1-5	CASSVGGQGRQPQHF	TGTGCCAGCAGCGTAGGGGGACAGGGTAGACAGCCCCAGCATTTT
.	.	TRBV5-1	TRBJ1-2	CASSPEGSPSGYTF	TGCGCCAGCAGCCCGGAGGGATCCCCAAGCGGCTACACCTTC
few	TRBD1	TRBV28	TRBJ1-1	CASRWTGIMNTEAFF	TGTGCCAGCAGATGGACAGGAATCATGAACACTGAAGCTTTCTTT
.	TRBD1	TRBV5-5	TRBJ1-2	CASSARDRGYGYTF	TGTGCCAGCAGCGCCCGGGACAGGGGGTATGGCTACACCTTC
.	.	TRBV5-1	TRBJ2-2	CASSLVENTGELFF	TGCGCCAGCAGCTTGGTGGAGAACACCGGGGAGCTGTTTTTT
.	.	TRBV6-6	TRBJ1-6	CASQAQSRSSPLHF	TGTGCCAGCCAGGCCCAATCCCGGAGTTCACCCCTCCACTTT
.	.	TRBV28	TRBJ1-2	CASSLAGEDDYGYTF	TGTGCCAGCAGTTTAGCAGGGGAAGACGACTATGGCTACACCTTC